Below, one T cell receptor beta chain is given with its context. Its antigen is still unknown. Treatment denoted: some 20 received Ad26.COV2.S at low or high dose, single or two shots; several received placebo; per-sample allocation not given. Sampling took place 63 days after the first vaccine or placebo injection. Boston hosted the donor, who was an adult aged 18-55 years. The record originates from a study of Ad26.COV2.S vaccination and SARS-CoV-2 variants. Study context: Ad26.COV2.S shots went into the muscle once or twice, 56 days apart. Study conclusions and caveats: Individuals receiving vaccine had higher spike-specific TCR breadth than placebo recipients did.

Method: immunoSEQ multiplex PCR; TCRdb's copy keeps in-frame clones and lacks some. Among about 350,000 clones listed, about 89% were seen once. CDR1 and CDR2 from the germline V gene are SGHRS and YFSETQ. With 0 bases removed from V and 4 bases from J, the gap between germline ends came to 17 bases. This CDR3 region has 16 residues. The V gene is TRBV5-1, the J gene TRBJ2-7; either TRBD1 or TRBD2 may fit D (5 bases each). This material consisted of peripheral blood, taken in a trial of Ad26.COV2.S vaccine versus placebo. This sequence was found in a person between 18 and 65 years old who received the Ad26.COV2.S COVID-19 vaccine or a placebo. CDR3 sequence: CASSLDPGRPLYEQYF. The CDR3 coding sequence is TGCGCCAGCAGCTTGGATCCGGGACGGCCCCTTTACGAGCAGTACTTC. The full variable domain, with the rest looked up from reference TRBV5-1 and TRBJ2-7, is KAGVTQTPRYLIKTRGQQVTLSCSPISGHRSVSWYQQTPGQGLQFLFEYFSETQRNKGNFPGRFSGRQFSNSRSEMNVSTLELGDSALYLCASSLDPGRPLYEQYFGPGTRLTVT.